This TCR beta chain emerged from a study of T cell responses to AZD1222 COVID-19 vaccine. About the research overall: It was second doses at about 4 or about 12 weeks that were pooled.

This clone was found once. What it binds is unknown. V lost 1 base to trimming and J lost 1 base; unmatched junction nucleotides: 4. Germline CDR1 reads MNHEY; CDR2 reads SMNVEV (reference sequence). The CDR3 length is 16 residues. Assay: immunoSEQ multiplex PCR; the TCRdb copy retains only in-frame clones and omits some. The repertoire consists of 130,000 to 150,000 clones, with 93% occurring once and the leading ten covering approximately 2.1%. Broader study findings: Receipt of two AZD1222 doses was followed by a rise in Spike-specific TCR breadth and depth. Repertoire collection took place solely once the T cell response had peaked.

This specimen was peripheral blood, taken on day 0 of AZD1222 vaccination. The genes are TRBV27 and TRBJ1-1, with TRBD1 matching 9 bases. This sequence was found in an adult in good health. In nucleotides, the CDR3 is TGTGCCAGCAGTTTATACAGGGGGCTTGGGAACACTGAAGCTTTCTTT. Amino acids: CASSLYRGLGNTEAFF.